This T cell receptor (beta chain) derives from a study of blood T cell repertoires in COVID-19. Background on the study: Nucleic acid was either cDNA or gDNA, and it came from T cells, B-cell-depleted T cells, or PBMCs.

This CDR3 spans 13 amino acids. The germline V and J ends were trimmed by 3 bases and 6 bases, with 11 bases remaining between them. Germline CDR1 SNHLY, CDR2 FYNNEI. Data came from immunoSEQ multiplex PCR; TCRdb stores just in-frame clones and leaves some out. The sample holds about 440,000 clones, around 89% seen once. Recruited during active infection, patients (from Seattle) were subsequently followed longitudinally. The gene calls are TRBV2 and TRBJ1-2; no clear D. The receptor was isolated from a woman aged 50 to 65 with COVID-19, enrolled during active disease. Sequencing was done on a sample of peripheral blood. The CDR3 is CASSDSGLDGYTF. The CDR3 nucleotides read TGTGCCAGCAGTGATTCCGGGTTGGATGGCTACACCTTC. Full variable domain (remainder filled in from reference TRBV2 and TRBJ1-2): EPEVTQTPSHQVTQMGQEVILRCVPISNHLYFYWYRQILGQKVEFLVSFYNNEISEKSEIFDDQFSVERPDGSNFTLKIRSTKLEDSAMYFCASSDSGLDGYTFGSGTRLTVV.